This entry features one TCR beta chain sequence. This specimen belongs to a study of blood T cell repertoires in COVID-19. The CDR3 length is 17 residues. V shed 2 bases, J shed 5 bases, and the junction held 9 bases outside the gene matches. From germline, CDR1 is LNHNV and CDR2 YYDKDF (reference sequence). Clones were sequenced by immunoSEQ multiplex PCR, and TCRdb holds only the in-frame ones, with some missing. The sample carries approximately 70,000 clones, 88% recorded once. This chain joins TRBV15 and TRBJ2-2; 9 bases are shared with TRBD2. The sample comprised peripheral blood. This sequence originates from a human donor in a cohort sampled during active COVID-19. CDR3 amino acids: CATSRPLAGARTGELFF. CDR3 nucleotides: TGTGCCACCAGCAGACCCTTAGCGGGAGCTCGAACCGGGGAGCTGTTTTTT.